This TCR beta chain emerged from a study of CD8 T cells in Susac syndrome. The CDR3 length is 12 residues. This clonotype is a singleton in its sample. RNA totalling roughly 0.45 to 1 ug underwent reverse transcription with random hexamers. Using its own MiXCR run on the immunoSEQ multiplex PCR reads, TCRdb lists one record per CDR3 protein. The sample includes about 120,000 distinct CDR3 sequences, approximately 91% seen only once; the top ten take more than 0.13%. This TCR came from a human donor in good health. The rearrangement uses TRBV12-2 and TRBJ1-5; the tabulated D call, TRBD1, remains unverified against the DNA. TRBV12-2 is an annotated pseudogene. Sequenced sample: CD4+ T cells from PBMCs. CDR3 loop: CASRPPRGPQHF. Written as DNA, the CDR3 is TGTGCAAGTCGCCCCCCCCGGGGACCCCAGCATTTT.